This record covers a single T cell receptor (beta chain). Its antigen is undetermined. The donors comprised healthy bone marrow donors. This entry is derived from a study of cytomegalovirus exposure and HLA in healthy donors. Study-level background: Out of fewer than 400 genotyped donors, less than 85% belonged to the Caucasian-associated ancestry cluster.

General study points: Overall, approximately 150 TCR beta chains were annotated as cytomegalovirus-associated. In vitro assays verified that three CMV-associated chains recognized CMV antigens specifically.

The CDR3 sequence is 17 residues long. V lost 4 bases to trimming and J lost 3 bases; unmatched junction nucleotides: 13. Germline V lookup: CDR1 SGDLS, CDR2 YYNGEE. In the PCR, 60 Vbeta and 13 Jbeta primers were used. Clones were read by immunoSEQ multiplex PCR, and TCRdb kept only the in-frame ones, dropping some. This table holds some 150,000 clones, roughly four fifths found once. The rearrangement uses TRBV9 and TRBJ2-3, with 8 positions matching TRBD1. Sequenced material: PBMCs. The clonotype was recovered from a woman aged 45-65 years in good health and CMV-seropositive. The CDR3 sequence: CASSPEDREVLTDTQYF. For the CDR3, the DNA is TGTGCCAGCAGCCCAGAGGACAGGGAGGTATTGACAGATACGCAGTATTTT.